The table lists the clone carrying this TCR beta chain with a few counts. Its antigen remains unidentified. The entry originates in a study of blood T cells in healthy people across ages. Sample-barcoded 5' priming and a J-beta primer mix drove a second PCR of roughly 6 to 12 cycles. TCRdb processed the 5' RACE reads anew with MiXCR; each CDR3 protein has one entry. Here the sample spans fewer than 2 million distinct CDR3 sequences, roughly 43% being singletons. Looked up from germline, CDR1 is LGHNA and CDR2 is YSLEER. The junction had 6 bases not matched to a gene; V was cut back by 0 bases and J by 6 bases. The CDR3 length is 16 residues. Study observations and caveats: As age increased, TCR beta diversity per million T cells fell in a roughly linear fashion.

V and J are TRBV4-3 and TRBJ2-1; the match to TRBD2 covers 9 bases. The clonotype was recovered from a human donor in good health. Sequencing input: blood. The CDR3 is CASSQDFAGGFNEQFF. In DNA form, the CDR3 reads TGCGCCAGCAGCCAAGATTTTGCGGGGGGGTTCAATGAGCAGTTCTTC.